A selection of T cell receptor beta chains follows, all from one sample in a study of CD8+CD57+ T cells in acquired aplastic anemia. TCRdb called the reads again in MiXCR, with one record for every CDR3 protein. The sample includes 160,000 or so distinct CDR3 sequences, around 50% of them seen just once. Sequenced: sorted CD4+, CD8+, or CD8+CD57+ T cells (not recorded which) from PBMCs. The receptors were sampled from a human donor with aplastic anemia. CDR3s include the opening cysteine and the closing phenylalanine or tryptophan. The D gene is left open where the match is weak. The listing skips clone size in some rows; elsewhere it reads once, few, many or a size class.

J gene | D gene | clone size | V gene | CDR3 protein | CDR3 DNA
TRBJ2-7 | TRBD2 | NA | TRBV4-1 | CASSQEGGLADEQYF | TGCGCCAGCAGCCAAGAGGGGGGACTAGCGGACGAGCAGTACTTC
TRBJ1-2 | TRBD1 | many | TRBV7-2 | CASSLGDSSSGYTF | TGTGCCAGCAGCTTAGGGGACAGCTCTTCCGGCTACACCTTC
TRBJ2-1 | NA | NA | TRBV20-1 | CSGEASVHNEQFF | TGCAGTGGGGAGGCCAGTGTGCACAATGAGCAGTTCTTC
TRBJ2-2 | NA | many | TRBV2 | CASSEVQGTTGELFF | TGTGCCAGCAGTGAAGTCCAGGGGACCACCGGGGAGCTGTTTTTT
TRBJ1-1 | NA | many | TRBV30 | CAWSRPGGNTEAFF | TGTGCCTGGAGCCGTCCAGGAGGGAACACTGAAGCTTTCTTT
TRBJ2-7 | NA | NA | TRBV10-3 | CAISESSAVSYEQYF | TGTGCCATCAGTGAGTCTAGCGCGGTCTCCTACGAGCAGTACTTC
TRBJ2-3 | TRBD2 | NA | TRBV20-1 | CSARDPQAAGGRDTQYF | TGCAGTGCTAGAGATCCTCAGGCAGCGGGAGGGCGAGATACGCAGTATTTT
TRBJ1-6 | NA | NA | TRBV30 | CAWSVGAGISPLHF | TGTGCCTGGAGTGTAGGGGCAGGAATTTCACCCCTCCACTTT
TRBJ2-1 | TRBD1 | NA | TRBV24-1 | CATSDPRQGQSNEQFF | TGTGCCACCAGTGACCCTAGACAGGGACAGAGCAATGAGCAGTTCTTC
TRBJ1-5 | NA | few | TRBV27 | CASSLSQGFIQPQHF | TGTGCCAGCAGTTTATCCCAGGGATTTATCCAGCCCCAGCATTTT
TRBJ2-2 | TRBD1 | many | TRBV20-1 | CSARQGAGTGELFF | TGCAGTGCTAGACAGGGGGCTGGAACCGGGGAGCTGTTTTTT
TRBJ2-6 | NA | once | TRBV5-1 | CASSEAGYPSGANVLTF | TGCGCCAGCAGCGAGGCAGGGTATCCCTCTGGGGCCAACGTCCTGACTTTC
TRBJ1-5 | TRBD1 | few | TRBV5-1 | CASSPEGGQGFGQPQHF | TGCGCCAGCAGCCCGGAGGGGGGACAGGGGTTCGGGCAGCCCCAGCATTTT
TRBJ2-1 | NA | many | TRBV5-1 | CASSLLTGASYNEQFF | TGCGCCAGCAGCTTGTTAACGGGAGCATCCTACAATGAGCAGTTCTTC
TRBJ1-1 | NA | many | TRBV7-3 | CASSFQKNTEAFF | TGTGCCAGCAGCTTCCAGAAGAACACTGAAGCTTTCTTT
TRBJ1-5 | NA | many | TRBV24-1 | CATSVGALPQHF | TGTGCCACCAGTGTGGGGGCACTGCCCCAGCATTTT
TRBJ2-3 | TRBD1 | NA | TRBV6-4 | CASSLGPQGIDTQYF | TGTGCCAGCAGCTTGGGACCACAGGGGATAGATACGCAGTATTTT
TRBJ2-7 | NA | NA | TRBV7-2 | CASHREGASYEQYF | TGTGCCAGCCATAGGGAGGGGGCGAGTTACGAGCAGTACTTC
TRBJ2-1 | NA | NA | TRBV19 | CASSMGYSGINEQFF | TGTGCCAGTAGTATGGGTTATAGCGGCATAAATGAGCAGTTCTTC
TRBJ2-3 | TRBD2 | few | TRBV9 | CASSVELAGGTSTDTQYF | TGTGCCAGCAGCGTAGAACTAGCGGGCGGAACTAGCACAGATACGCAGTATTTT
TRBJ1-2 | NA | NA | TRBV9 | CASSVTGYGGYTF | TGTGCCAGCAGCGTTACAGGGTACGGTGGCTACACCTTC
TRBJ2-5 | TRBD1 | NA | TRBV25-1 | CATDPGQGPQTQYF | TGTGCCACCGATCCCGGACAGGGACCTCAGACCCAGTACTTC
TRBJ2-3 | TRBD2 | once | TRBV29-1 | CSVGSTSGSDTQYF | TGCAGCGTTGGAAGCACTAGCGGCTCGGATACGCAGTATTTT
TRBJ2-1 | NA | once | TRBV24-1 | CATSRLAYNEQFF | TGTGCCACCAGTAGGCTAGCCTACAATGAGCAGTTCTTC
TRBJ2-2 | TRBD2 | NA | TRBV19 | CASGELAGYTGELFF | TGTGCCAGTGGGGAACTAGCGGGGTACACCGGGGAGCTGTTTTTT
TRBJ2-7 | NA | many | TRBV9 | CASSVAGGNYEQYF | TGTGCCAGCAGCGTAGCTGGGGGAAACTACGAGCAGTACTTC
TRBJ2-7 | TRBD1 | once | TRBV27 | CASSRDRGYKQYF | TGTGCCAGCAGTAGGGACAGGGGCTACAAGCAGTACTTC
TRBJ1-5 | NA | many | TRBV11-2 | CASSFVSYSNQPQHF | TGTGCCAGCAGCTTCGTGAGCTATAGCAATCAGCCCCAGCATTTT
TRBJ1-2 | NA | many | TRBV4-2 | CASSQDEAGYGYTF | TGTGCCAGCAGCCAAGATGAAGCAGGGTATGGCTACACCTTC
TRBJ1-2 | NA | NA | TRBV11-2 | CASSVGGVVNYGYTF | TGTGCCAGCAGCGTGGGGGGGGTTGTAAACTATGGCTACACCTTC
TRBJ2-1 | TRBD1 | NA | TRBV2 | CASSEWGTVNNEQFF | TGTGCCAGCAGTGAATGGGGGACAGTGAACAATGAGCAGTTCTTC
TRBJ2-3 | TRBD1 | few | TRBV10-3 | CAISEGQGRTDTQYF | TGTGCCATCAGTGAGGGACAGGGGCGCACAGATACGCAGTATTTT
TRBJ2-1 | TRBD2 | NA | TRBV7-3 | CASSLNRASGGPEQFF | TGTGCCAGCAGCTTAAACCGGGCTAGCGGGGGTCCTGAGCAGTTCTTC
TRBJ2-3 | NA | once | TRBV7-2 | CASSSEDTQYF | TGTGCCAGCAGCTCCGAAGATACGCAGTATTTT
TRBJ2-7 | NA | NA | TRBV19 | CASSAGAAYEQYF | TGTGCCAGTAGTGCAGGGGCAGCCTACGAGCAGTACTTC
TRBJ2-2 | NA | many | TRBV19 | CASSMILPNTGELFF | TGTGCCAGTAGTATGATTCTCCCGAACACCGGGGAGCTGTTTTTT
TRBJ2-7 | NA | NA | TRBV12-3/TRBV12-4 | CASRRTGTTYEQYF | TGTGCCAGCAGACGGACGGGGACCACCTACGAGCAGTACTTC
TRBJ2-2 | TRBD2 | NA | TRBV15 | CATSKGLAGVHGELFF | TGTGCCACCAGCAAAGGACTAGCGGGGGTCCACGGGGAGCTGTTTTTT
TRBJ1-1 | NA | many | TRBV14 | CASSLNTDEGTEAFF | TGTGCCAGCAGCCTTAACACGGATGAAGGGACTGAAGCTTTCTTT
TRBJ2-1 | TRBD2 | many | TRBV25-1 | CASSERSGRGNEQFF | TGTGCCAGCAGTGAAAGAAGCGGGAGAGGAAATGAGCAGTTCTTC
TRBJ2-7 | NA | NA | TRBV7-8 | CASSLGEGYEQYF | TGTGCCAGCAGCTTAGGAGAGGGCTACGAGCAGTACTTC
TRBJ2-5 | TRBD2 | many | TRBV7-9 | CASSRGVAGSETQYF | TGTGCCAGCAGCCGCGGGGTAGCGGGTTCAGAGACCCAGTACTTC
TRBJ2-6 | TRBD2 | many | TRBV27 | CASSIGLASGANVLTF | TGTGCCAGCAGCATTGGACTAGCCTCTGGGGCCAACGTCCTGACTTTC
TRBJ1-2 | NA | once | TRBV28 | CASSKRTANGYTF | TGTGCCAGCAGTAAACGGACAGCAAACGGCTACACCTTC
TRBJ1-1 | NA | once | TRBV19 | CASTQGQEFGAFF | TGTGCCAGTACCCAGGGGCAGGAGTTCGGAGCTTTCTTT
TRBJ2-1 | TRBD2 | many | TRBV7-2 | CASSTRTSGRVNEQFF | TGTGCCAGCAGCACTCGGACTAGCGGGAGGGTAAATGAGCAGTTCTTC
TRBJ1-1 | NA | many | TRBV14 | CASSQEGTESATEAFF | TGTGCCAGCAGCCAAGAAGGGACCGAATCGGCCACTGAAGCTTTCTTT
TRBJ2-3 | NA | many | TRBV7-9 | CASSLDSSTDTQYF | TGTGCCAGCAGCTTAGATTCTAGCACAGATACGCAGTATTTT
TRBJ2-2 | TRBD2 | NA | TRBV11-1 | CASSKGLAGDTGELFF | TGTGCCAGCAGCAAGGGACTAGCGGGGGACACCGGGGAGCTGTTTTTT
TRBJ1-6 | NA | many | TRBV5-1 | CASSLGTDLNSPLHF | TGCGCCAGCAGCTTAGGAACAGACCTTAATTCACCCCTCCACTTT
TRBJ2-3 | NA | few | TRBV12-3/TRBV12-4 | CASSPGMEDLAQYF | TGTGCCAGCAGCCCAGGGATGGAGGACTTGGCGCAGTATTTT
TRBJ2-1 | TRBD1 | NA | TRBV7-3 | CASSLMGLFRETGETNEQFF | TGTGCCAGCAGCTTAATGGGTTTGTTCCGGGAGACAGGGGAGACAAATGAGCAGTTCTTC
TRBJ2-6 | NA | NA | TRBV15 | CATSREGAGANVLTF | TGTGCCACCAGCAGAGAGGGGGCCGGGGCCAACGTCCTGACTTTC
TRBJ2-5 | TRBD1 | many | TRBV9 | CASSVGRTGEETQYF | TGTGCCAGCAGCGTAGGTAGGACAGGGGAGGAGACCCAGTACTTC
TRBJ1-1 | NA | many | TRBV7-3 | CASSLTGLGTEAFF | TGTGCCAGCAGCTTAACAGGGTTAGGCACTGAAGCTTTCTTT